A selection of T cell receptor beta chains follows, all from one sample in a study of beta chain features in type 1 diabetes. TCRdb keeps only in-frame clones here, not all; method: immunoSEQ multiplex PCR. This table has around 250,000 clones, roughly 20% appearing once. The sequencing input was naive CD4+ T cells from blood. Receptor source: a woman aged 40 to 55 with type 1 diabetes. CDR3s include the opening cysteine and the closing phenylalanine or tryptophan. A D gene is named only where the DNA matches it firmly. Clone size is shown for a subset of rows, as once, few, many or a class of expanded clone.

j_gene	d_gene	v_gene	abundance	CDR3aa	CDR3nt
TRBJ2-2	TRBD2	TRBV7-2	few	CASSLASSGGASTGELFF	TGTGCCAGCAGCTTAGCGTCTAGCGGGGGGGCTTCTACCGGGGAGCTGTTTTTT
TRBJ1-1	NA	TRBV6-6	NA	CASNGEGNTEAFF	TGTGCCAGCAACGGGGAGGGAAACACTGAAGCTTTCTTT
TRBJ2-1	TRBD2	TRBV9	few	CASSVVGLAGALNNEQFF	TGTGCCAGCAGCGTAGTAGGCCTAGCGGGCGCCCTTAACAATGAGCAGTTCTTC
TRBJ2-5	TRBD2	TRBV29-1	few	CSVKRLAGGPEETQYF	TGCAGCGTTAAGCGACTAGCGGGAGGGCCGGAGGAGACCCAGTACTTC
TRBJ2-7	TRBD1	TRBV29-1	NA	CSVGTGRYEQYF	TGCAGCGTTGGGACAGGCCGCTACGAGCAGTACTTC
TRBJ2-1	TRBD2	TRBV29-1	NA	CSVGGLGSGRAGYGEQFF	TGCAGCGTTGGAGGGTTGGGGAGCGGGAGGGCCGGGTATGGTGAGCAGTTCTTC
TRBJ1-6	NA	TRBV2	NA	CASGLQVNSPLHF	TGTGCCAGCGGACTACAGGTGAATTCACCCCTCCACTTT
TRBJ1-2	TRBD1	TRBV5-4	few	CASSFGRDRGDGYTF	TGTGCCAGCAGCTTCGGACGTGACAGGGGCGATGGCTACACCTTC
TRBJ2-5	TRBD2	TRBV4-3	NA	CASSQAGTKETQYF	TGCGCCAGCAGCCAAGCCGGGACTAAAGAGACCCAGTACTTC
TRBJ2-7	NA	TRBV2	NA	CASRGTSTKRAYEQYF	TGTGCCAGCAGGGGGACTTCAACAAAAAGGGCCTACGAGCAGTACTTC
TRBJ1-5	NA	TRBV15	few	CATSRGTDGFNQPQHF	TGTGCCACCAGCAGAGGGACAGATGGTTTCAATCAGCCCCAGCATTTT
TRBJ2-4	NA	TRBV30	NA	CAWSVRATGLANIQYF	TGTGCCTGGAGTGTAAGGGCGACAGGATTAGCCAACATTCAGTACTTC
TRBJ2-7	TRBD1	TRBV7-2	NA	CASSLPGGTYEQYF	TGTGCCAGCAGCTTACCAGGGGGCACGTACGAGCAGTACTTC
TRBJ2-1	NA	TRBV2	NA	CASSERRGSYNEQFF	TGTGCCAGCAGTGAACGTCGGGGCTCCTACAATGAGCAGTTCTTC
TRBJ1-2	TRBD1	TRBV9	NA	CASSGTGGRGYTF	TGTGCCAGCAGTGGGACAGGGGGTCGTGGCTACACCTTC
TRBJ2-3	NA	TRBV6-1	once	CASSEDIGTDTQYF	TGTGCCAGCAGTGAGGACATAGGCACAGATACGCAGTATTTT
TRBJ1-4	TRBD1	TRBV7-9	NA	CASSPPTGIGEKLFF	TGTGCCAGCAGCCCCCCGACAGGGATAGGGGAAAAACTGTTTTTT
TRBJ2-7	NA	TRBV27	few	CASSLLNRDYEQYF	TGTGCCAGCAGTTTATTGAACAGGGACTACGAGCAGTACTTC
TRBJ2-4	NA	TRBV27	few	CASSPTPGNIQYF	TGTGCCAGCAGCCCGACTCCGGGGAACATTCAGTACTTC
TRBJ1-2	NA	TRBV18	NA	CASSDGDGYGYTF	TGTGCCAGCTCAGACGGGGATGGCTATGGCTACACCTTC
TRBJ1-1	TRBD1	TRBV4-3	NA	CASSHDPLDRGGPEAFF	TGCGCCAGCAGCCACGATCCCCTCGACAGGGGGGGGCCTGAAGCTTTCTTT
TRBJ2-5	NA	TRBV27	few	CASSLGAWGQTQYF	TGTGCCAGCAGTTTGGGGGCCTGGGGGCAGACCCAGTACTTC
TRBJ1-4	NA	TRBV29-1	NA	CSGGGEKEKLFF	TGCAGCGGGGGCGGGGAGAAAGAAAAACTGTTTTTT
TRBJ1-5	TRBD1	TRBV7-2	NA	CASSRTGWGNQPQHF	TGTGCCAGCAGCCGGACAGGTTGGGGCAATCAGCCCCAGCATTTT